This entry is about one T cell receptor beta chain. The data were taken from a study of blood T cells in healthy people across ages. V was clipped by 5 bases and J by 6 bases, with 7 bases between them. The V gene's germline CDR1 is SEHNR and CDR2 FQNEAQ (reference sequence). CDR3 size: 11 residues. Then a second PCR, running roughly 6 to 12 cycles, was carried out with a sample-barcoded 5' primer and a J-beta primer mix. TCRdb itself ran the 5' RACE reads through MiXCR, one entry per CDR3 protein. The sample has some 900,000 distinct CDR3 sequences, around 49% seen once. This TCR was sampled from a young man in good health. V is TRBV7-9 and J is TRBJ1-1; D unresolved. The sample comprised blood. The CDR3 nucleotides read TGTGCCAGCAGCGAGGTTGCTGAAGCTTTCTTT. Translated, it gives CASSEVAEAFF.